Listed below are T cell receptor beta chains from one sample, sequenced in a study of a mutant IDH1 vaccine in newly diagnosed glioma. For these receptors, no antigen is known. Repertoires were generated with immunoSEQ multiplex PCR, while TCRdb's copy carries only in-frame clones and drops some. The repertoire holds about 37,000 clones, roughly 80% seen once, with roughly 22% in the top ten. The material sequenced was PBMCs, taken from a glioma patient whose treatment included an IDH1 peptide vaccine. The receptors shown here come from a young man with glioma. CDR3s include the opening cysteine and the closing phenylalanine or tryptophan. Each record gives: D gene, V gene, clone size, J gene, CDR3 protein, CDR3 DNA. A D gene is named only where the DNA matches it firmly. Size tells how often a clone was seen (once, few, many) or the class of an expanded clone, and some rows leave it out.

>.|TRBV29-1|.|TRBJ2-7
CSVRREGGGDYEQYF
TGCAGCGTTCGCCGAGAGGGAGGGGGCGACTACGAGCAGTACTTC
>.|TRBV2|.|TRBJ1-1
CASRMGNTEAFF
TGTGCCAGCAGAATGGGGAACACTGAAGCTTTCTTT
>.|TRBV5-1|once|TRBJ1-6
CASSDSGTVALHF
TGCGCCAGCAGCGACAGTGGCACGGTGGCCCTCCACTTT
>TRBD1|TRBV19|.|TRBJ1-2
CASSPTTGMGYGYTF
TGTGCCAGTAGTCCGACGACAGGGATGGGCTATGGCTACACCTTC
>.|TRBV29-1|once|TRBJ2-6
CSVAGSGANVLTF
TGCAGCGTCGCGGGCTCTGGGGCCAACGTCCTGACTTTC
>.|TRBV6-6|.|TRBJ1-3
CASSLYQNTIYF
TGTGCCAGCAGTCTTTACCAAAACACCATATATTTT
>.|TRBV30|.|TRBJ1-1
CAWRRQANTEAFF
TGTGCCTGGAGAAGACAGGCTAACACTGAAGCTTTCTTT
>.|TRBV5-1|.|TRBJ2-7
CASRSSGGTGDEQYF
TGCGCCAGCAGATCTTCCGGGGGCACCGGTGACGAGCAGTACTTC
>.|TRBV30|.|TRBJ1-5
CAWSVKILGSNQPQHF
TGTGCCTGGAGTGTAAAGATCCTAGGTAGCAATCAGCCCCAGCATTTT
>TRBD1|TRBV6-1|.|TRBJ1-5
CASSPDRGPNQPQHF
TGTGCCAGCAGCCCAGACAGGGGGCCCAATCAGCCCCAGCATTTT
>.|TRBV19|.|TRBJ1-2
CASSILGGLDYGYTF
TGTGCCAGTAGTATCCTCGGGGGACTGGACTATGGCTACACCTTC
>TRBD2|TRBV9|.|TRBJ2-2
CASSVVEGGRTGELFF
TGTGCCAGCAGCGTAGTGGAGGGAGGGAGGACCGGGGAGCTGTTTTTT
>TRBD2|TRBV30|once|TRBJ2-5
CAWNRGRAQETQYF
TGTGCCTGGAATCGTGGGAGGGCCCAAGAGACCCAGTACTTC
>.|TRBV2|.|TRBJ1-4
CASRSNGATNEKLFF
TGTGCCAGCAGAAGTAACGGTGCAACTAATGAAAAACTGTTTTTT
>TRBD1|TRBV7-6|.|TRBJ1-2
CASSSGQDYGYTF
TGTGCCAGCAGTTCAGGACAGGATTATGGCTACACCTTC
>.|TRBV29-1|.|TRBJ1-2
CSVEEGARGYTF
TGCAGCGTTGAAGAGGGGGCGAGAGGCTACACCTTC
>.|TRBV5-4|.|TRBJ1-1
CASSLAGGGLLTEAFF
TGTGCCAGCAGCTTGGCCGGCGGGGGGTTGCTGACTGAAGCTTTCTTT
>.|TRBV25-1|once|TRBJ1-1
CASSRLTEAFF
TGTGCCAGCTCTCGACTGACTGAAGCTTTCTTT
>.|TRBV19|.|TRBJ2-7
CASSIDGQFPYEQYF
TGTGCCAGTAGTATAGATGGGCAGTTCCCCTACGAGCAGTACTTC
>.|TRBV6-5|.|TRBJ1-2
CASSYSNQRVPYGYTF
TGTGCCAGCAGTTACTCGAACCAAAGGGTCCCCTATGGCTACACCTTC